Given below is one TCR beta chain in context. These data originate in a study of cytomegalovirus exposure and HLA in healthy donors. The CDR3 is 13 residues long. In germline, CDR1 is MNHEY, CDR2 SVGAGI. The V end lost 7 bases, the J end lost 3 bases, and 10 bases lay between the germline ends. The repertoire was sequenced with immunoSEQ multiplex PCR; TCRdb's copy has only in-frame clones and lacks some. The sample has approximately 270,000 clones, more than 85% seen once. This receptor was identified in a man between 18 and 29 years old in good health and CMV-seropositive. Input material: PBMCs. The chain recombines TRBV6-5 with TRBJ2-1; possibly TRBD1 for D (6 bases). For the CDR3, the DNA is TGTGCCAGCAAAACAGGGAACTACAATGAGCAGTTCTTC. Protein: CASKTGNYNEQFF.